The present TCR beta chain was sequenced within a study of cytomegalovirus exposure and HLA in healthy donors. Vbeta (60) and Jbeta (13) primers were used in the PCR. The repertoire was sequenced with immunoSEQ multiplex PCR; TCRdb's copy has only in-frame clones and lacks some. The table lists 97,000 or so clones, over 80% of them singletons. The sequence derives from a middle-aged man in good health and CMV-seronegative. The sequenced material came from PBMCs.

The CDR3 spells CASSEAYRGRSYEQYF. The CDR3 bases are TGTGCCAGCAGTGAAGCGTACAGGGGTCGTTCCTACGAGCAGTACTTC. J is TRBJ2-7 and V is TRBV6-1; TRBD1 matches at 7 bases. CDR1 MNHNS and CDR2 SASEGT come from the germline V gene. V trimming: 0 bases; J trimming: 1 base; junction bases outside the gene matches: 6. The CDR3 totals 16 residues.